These T cell receptor beta chains were read from a single sample in a study of STAT5B mutations in CD4+ large granular lymphocyte leukemia. Here immunoSEQ multiplex PCR was the method, and the copy in TCRdb shows in-frame clones only, minus some. The sample records around 29,000 clones, more than 60% being singletons. Sequencing input: CD4+ T cells from blood buffy coats. The source of these receptors is a human donor in good health. CDR3s include the opening cysteine and the closing phenylalanine or tryptophan. A D gene is named only where the DNA matches it firmly. Where a row states a size, it is once, few, many or the class of an expanded clone; other rows omit it.

d_gene	abundance	v_gene	j_gene	CDR3nt	CDR3aa
.	.	TRBV5-1	TRBJ2-2	TGCGCCAGCAGCTTGTTAGGCACCGGGGAGCTGTTTTTT	CASSLLGTGELFF
.	.	TRBV28	TRBJ1-5	TGTGCCAGCAGTTTGGTCGCCCGAGGCAGGGCTTATAGCAATCAGCCCCAGCATTTT	CASSLVARGRAYSNQPQHF
.	.	TRBV25-1	TRBJ2-5	TGTGCCAGCAGTGAATTATGGGAGACCCAGTACTTC	CASSELWETQYF
.	.	TRBV6-6	TRBJ2-5	TGTGCCAGCTTCTTACGTAGGGGCGAGACCCAGTACTTC	CASFLRRGETQYF
TRBD1	once	TRBV10-3	TRBJ1-2	TGTGCCATCAGTGACGGGGGGACAGGGAAGTATGGCTACACCTTC	CAISDGGTGKYGYTF
.	.	TRBV6-1	TRBJ1-6	TGTGCCAGCACTCCGGGATCAGGGATATTGGCCCTCCACTTT	CASTPGSGILALHF
TRBD2	.	TRBV5-6	TRBJ2-3	TGTGCCAGCAGCTTGGCGGGGGGGGCAGATACGCAGTATTTT	CASSLAGGADTQYF
.	few	TRBV20-1	TRBJ2-5	TGCAGTGCTAGAGATTGGGAGACCCAGTACTTC	CSARDWETQYF
.	few	TRBV4-1	TRBJ1-4	TGCGCCAGCAGTCAAGCGACCTCTACCCAGGGAAAACTGTTTTTT	CASSQATSTQGKLFF
TRBD2	.	TRBV2	TRBJ2-5	TGTGCCAGCATTACGGGACTATCAGAGACCCAGTACTTC	CASITGLSETQYF
TRBD1	.	TRBV19	TRBJ1-5	TGTGCCAGTAGTATACCGACAGGGGAGCCCTCCCAGCATTTT	CASSIPTGEPSQHF